These T cell receptor beta chains were read from a single sample in a study of blood T cell repertoires in COVID-19. The assay was immunoSEQ multiplex PCR, and TCRdb's table has in-frame clones only and misses some. The sample has over 150,000 clones, 84% seen once. The sample comprised peripheral blood. These receptors were collected from a woman older than 75 with COVID-19, enrolled during active disease. The CDR3 runs from the conserved cysteine through the conserved F or W. Each record gives: CDR3 protein, CDR3 DNA, clone size, V gene, D gene, J gene, CDR3 length. A D gene is named only where the DNA matches it firmly. Size is omitted from some rows. Given values are once, few, many or a class for expanded clones.

CDR3: CASSGNRGYNEQFF; DNA: TGTGCCAGCAGCGGGAACCGGGGCTACAATGAGCAGTTCTTC; size: few; V: TRBV9; D: -; J: TRBJ2-1; length: 14
CDR3: CASSFAGYGYTF; DNA: TGTGCCAGCAGCTTTGCAGGGTATGGCTACACCTTC; size: -; V: TRBV5-4; D: -; J: TRBJ1-2; length: 12
CDR3: CASRIAVTRRDTQYF; DNA: TGTGCCAGCAGAATAGCGGTAACCCGGCGGGATACGCAGTATTTT; size: -; V: TRBV6-5; D: -; J: TRBJ2-3; length: 15
CDR3: CASSRDLATGELFF; DNA: TGCGCCAGCAGCCGGGACTTAGCCACCGGGGAGCTGTTTTTT; size: -; V: TRBV10-1; D: -; J: TRBJ2-2; length: 14
CDR3: CASNPAGTEFMGYTF; DNA: TGTGCCAGCAACCCGGCAGGGACAGAGTTTATGGGCTACACCTTC; size: -; V: TRBV6-2/TRBV6-3; D: TRBD1; J: TRBJ1-2; length: 15
CDR3: CASSLPYGNQPQHF; DNA: TGTGCCAGCAGTTTACCGTATGGCAATCAGCCCCAGCATTTT; size: -; V: TRBV28; D: -; J: TRBJ1-5; length: 14
CDR3: CATQDPKNIQYF; DNA: TGCGCCACCCAGGATCCCAAAAACATTCAGTACTTC; size: -; V: TRBV10-1; D: -; J: TRBJ2-4; length: 12
CDR3: CASSEGWGRGTEAFF; DNA: TGTGCCAGCAGCGAAGGGTGGGGTCGGGGAACTGAAGCTTTCTTT; size: -; V: TRBV14; D: -; J: TRBJ1-1; length: 15
CDR3: CASSTGVAQYF; DNA: TGCGCCAGCAGCACAGGGGTCGCGCAGTACTTC; size: -; V: TRBV5-1; D: TRBD1; J: TRBJ2-7; length: 11
CDR3: CASSIGTAYNSPLHF; DNA: TGTGCCAGCAGTATCGGGACAGCTTATAATTCACCCCTCCACTTT; size: -; V: TRBV27; D: TRBD1; J: TRBJ1-6; length: 15
CDR3: CASSLVVGREIGEQYF; DNA: TGTGCCAGCAGCTTAGTTGTCGGCAGGGAAATAGGCGAGCAGTACTTC; size: few; V: TRBV7-9; D: -; J: TRBJ2-7; length: 16
CDR3: CASSLPGHSEQYF; DNA: TGTGCCAGCAGTTTACCCGGACATAGCGAGCAGTACTTC; size: -; V: TRBV27; D: -; J: TRBJ2-7; length: 13
CDR3: CASSPLVVQPYGYTF; DNA: TGTGCCAGCTCACCACTTGTTGTACAGCCTTATGGCTACACCTTC; size: -; V: TRBV18; D: -; J: TRBJ1-2; length: 15
CDR3: CASSPGGAAETQYF; DNA: TGTGCCAGCTCACCAGGGGGGGCCGCGGAGACCCAGTACTTC; size: -; V: TRBV18; D: -; J: TRBJ2-5; length: 14
CDR3: CATSRELILDRIGQETQYF; DNA: TGTGCCACCAGCAGAGAGCTAATATTGGACAGGATCGGACAAGAGACCCAGTACTTC; size: -; V: TRBV15; D: TRBD1; J: TRBJ2-5; length: 19
CDR3: CASSFLAGYNEQFF; DNA: TGTGCCAGCAGCTTCCTAGCGGGATACAATGAGCAGTTCTTC; size: -; V: TRBV7-3; D: TRBD2; J: TRBJ2-1; length: 14
CDR3: CASSQDTRNEQFF; DNA: TGCGCCAGCAGCCAAGATACGCGGAATGAGCAGTTCTTC; size: -; V: TRBV4-3; D: -; J: TRBJ2-1; length: 13
CDR3: CASSRELATDTQYF; DNA: TGTGCCAGCAGCCGGGAACTAGCCACAGATACGCAGTATTTT; size: -; V: TRBV6-4; D: -; J: TRBJ2-3; length: 14
CDR3: CASSQDTGGRTEAFF; DNA: TGCGCCAGCAGCCAAGATACAGGGGGGCGGACTGAAGCTTTCTTT; size: -; V: TRBV4-1; D: TRBD1; J: TRBJ1-1; length: 15
CDR3: CSGRLAGPRGYEQYF; DNA: TGCAGCGGCCGACTAGCGGGTCCCCGCGGCTACGAGCAGTACTTC; size: -; V: TRBV29-1; D: TRBD2; J: TRBJ2-7; length: 15
CDR3: CASSQNTGPDTQYF; DNA: TGTGCCAGCAGCCAGAATACAGGCCCAGATACGCAGTATTTT; size: -; V: TRBV3-1/TRBV3-2; D: -; J: TRBJ2-3; length: 14
CDR3: CASSLVTGYSDGYTF; DNA: TGTGCCAGCAGCTTAGTGACAGGGTATAGTGATGGCTACACCTTC; size: -; V: TRBV7-6; D: TRBD1; J: TRBJ1-2; length: 15
CDR3: CASSQDLVGEQYF; DNA: TGTGCCAGCAGCCAAGACCTAGTCGGAGAGCAGTACTTC; size: -; V: TRBV14; D: -; J: TRBJ2-7; length: 13
CDR3: CASSPRGGAEAFF; DNA: TGTGCCAGCAGTCCCAGGGGCGGTGCTGAAGCTTTCTTT; size: -; V: TRBV11-2; D: -; J: TRBJ1-1; length: 13
CDR3: CAISGEAGGETQYF; DNA: TGTGCCATCAGTGGGGAAGCGGGTGGAGAGACCCAGTACTTC; size: -; V: TRBV10-3; D: -; J: TRBJ2-5; length: 14
CDR3: CASSLLGGLGDEQFF; DNA: TGTGCCAGCAGCTTACTAGGAGGACTCGGCGATGAGCAGTTCTTC; size: -; V: TRBV7-2; D: -; J: TRBJ2-1; length: 15